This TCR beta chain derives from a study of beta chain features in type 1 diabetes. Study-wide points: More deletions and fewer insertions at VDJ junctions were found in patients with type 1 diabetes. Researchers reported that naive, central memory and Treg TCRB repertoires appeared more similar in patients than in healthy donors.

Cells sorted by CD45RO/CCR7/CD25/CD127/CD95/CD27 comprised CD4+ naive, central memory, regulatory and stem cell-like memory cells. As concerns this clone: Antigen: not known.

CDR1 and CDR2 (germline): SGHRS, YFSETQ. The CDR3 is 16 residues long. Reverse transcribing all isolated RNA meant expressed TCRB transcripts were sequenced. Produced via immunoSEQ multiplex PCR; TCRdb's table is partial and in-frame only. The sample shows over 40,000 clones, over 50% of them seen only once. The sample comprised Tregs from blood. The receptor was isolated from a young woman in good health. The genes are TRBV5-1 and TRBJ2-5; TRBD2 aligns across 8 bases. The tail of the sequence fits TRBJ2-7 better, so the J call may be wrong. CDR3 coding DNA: TGCGCCAGCAGCTCGGCCCCCGGGACTAGTACCTACGAGCAGTACTTC. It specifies CASSSAPGTSTYEQYF.